These 13 T cell receptor beta chains were all obtained from the same sample, sequenced in a study of blood T cell repertoires in COVID-19. Here immunoSEQ multiplex PCR was the method, and the copy in TCRdb shows in-frame clones only, minus some. This sample has over 20,000 clones, with about 84% found just once. Sequencing was done on a sample of peripheral blood. All receptors come from a man aged 50 or older with active or convalescent COVID-19.

The chain carries TRBV2 and TRBJ2-2; 7 nucleotides align to TRBD2. This CDR3 has 16 amino acids. Germline V gives CDR1 SNHLY, CDR2 FYNNEI. Germline trimming cut 3 bases from V and 6 bases from J; bases unmatched to any gene: 10. The CDR3 region is CASSDMYAGDSGELFF. The CDR3 region has the DNA TGTGCCAGCAGTGATATGTATGCGGGGGACTCCGGGGAGCTGTTTTTT.

The J gene is TRBJ2-1, the V gene TRBV12-5; 13 positions match TRBD2. The germline CDR1 and CDR2 sequences are LGHNT and FRNRAP. V lost 7 bases and J lost 6; bases outside the gene matches: 9. The CDR3 spans 16 residues. Written as DNA, the CDR3 is TGTGCTAGTGAACTAGCGGGAGGGCGGACCCCCAATGAGCAGTTCTTC. Protein product: CASELAGGRTPNEQFF.

The rearrangement uses TRBV27 and TRBJ1-2; D may be TRBD1 (6 bases). Germline values: CDR1 MNHEY, CDR2 SMNVEV (reference sequence). V was pared by 7 bases and J by 2 bases, with 14 bases between. The CDR3 is made up of 14 amino acids. The CDR3 sequence is CASTPRGGNYGYTF. CDR3 DNA: TGTGCCAGCACTCCGAGGGGGGGGAACTATGGCTACACCTTC.

The chain recombines TRBV6-5 with TRBJ1-5; the match to TRBD1 covers 7 bases. The V gene's germline CDR1 is MNHEY and CDR2 SVGAGI. Unmatched junction bases numbered 5, after V lost 6 bases and J lost 0 bases. The CDR3 contains 15 residues. CDR3 region: CASSQTGVSNQPQHF. The CDR3 bases are TGTGCCAGCAGCCAAACAGGGGTTAGCAATCAGCCCCAGCATTTT.

The V gene is TRBV5-1, the J gene TRBJ2-1; TRBD2 matches at 9 bases. Losses at the gene ends were 5 bases for V and 0 bases for J; bases not matched to a gene: 15. This CDR3 comprises 19 residues. Germline lookup yields CDR1 SGHRS and CDR2 YFSETQ. The CDR3 loop is CASSKTSGGKGSSYNEQFF. CDR3 bases: TGCGCCAGCAGTAAGACTAGCGGAGGCAAGGGGAGCTCCTACAATGAGCAGTTCTTC.

This chain uses TRBV5-4 with TRBJ1-2; D is undetermined. The CDR3 runs 13 residues. Germline V CDR1 and CDR2: SGHNT, YYREEE (reference sequence). Trimming removed 2 bases from V and 0 bases from J, with 5 bases in between. CDR3 sequence reads: CASSFESNYGYTF. The DNA for the CDR3 is TGTGCCAGCAGCTTTGAGTCTAACTATGGCTACACCTTC.

The rearrangement joins TRBV27 to TRBJ2-4; TRBD1 matches at 10 bases. J gave up 5 bases and V 3 bases, and 4 bases lay outside the gene matches. Germline lookup yields CDR1 MNHEY and CDR2 SMNVEV (reference sequence). The CDR3 loop spans 15 amino acids. As DNA, the CDR3 is TGTGCCAGCAGTTTTTTAGGGACAGGGGAAAACATTCAGTACTTC. It specifies CASSFLGTGENIQYF.

This chain joins TRBV19 and TRBJ2-3, with 15 positions matching TRBD2. Germline-derived CDR1 and CDR2 are LNHDA and SQIVND (reference sequence). This CDR3 contains 18 residues. Trimming cost V 3 bases and J 4 bases; bases outside gene matches: 8. The CDR3 DNA follows: TGTGCCAGTAGTATCTTCCACGGACTAGCGGGAGGGCCAGATACGCAGTATTTT. Translating gives CASSIFHGLAGGPDTQYF.

In its sample, this clone was seen once. The chain combines TRBV7-9 with TRBJ2-1; 8 nucleotides align to TRBD2. V gave up 5 bases and J gave up 7 bases; unmatched junction bases: 10. Germline CDR1 is SEHNR and CDR2 is FQNEAQ (reference sequence). There are 15 residues in the CDR3. Here the CDR3 DNA reads TGTGCCAGCAGCCGCAGCGGGAGTGTTAGGAATGAGCAGTTCTTC. Residues: CASSRSGSVRNEQFF.

This chain uses TRBV2 with TRBJ2-4; D unresolved. V lost 2 bases, J lost 1 base, and 9 bases lay in between. CDR3 length equals 15 residues. Germline V gene sequence: CDR1 SNHLY, CDR2 FYNNEI. The CDR3 DNA reads as TGTGCCAGCAGTGAACCCCCAACTGCCAAAAACATTCAGTACTTC. Translating it yields CASSEPPTAKNIQYF.

The chain is built from TRBV6-5 and TRBJ2-7, with 8 bases that match TRBD1. The length of the CDR3 is 15 residues. Germline CDR1 and CDR2: MNHEY and SVGAGI. With V trimmed by 4 bases and J by 0 bases, 5 bases remained unmatched. CDR3 amino acids: CASSLSGTGSYEQYF. The CDR3 nucleotides are TGTGCCAGCAGTTTATCCGGGACAGGCTCCTACGAGCAGTACTTC.

The chain has TRBV14 and TRBJ2-1; D is unclear. V lost 1 base to trimming and J lost 9 bases, with 10 bases between them. Germline-derived CDR1 and CDR2 are SGHDN and FVKESK. CDR3 size: 13 residues. The CDR3 is CASSQGHRAEQFF. CDR3 in DNA: TGTGCCAGCAGCCAAGGACATAGAGCTGAGCAGTTCTTC.

V is TRBV14 and J is TRBJ1-1; D is uncertain. Trimming left V 5 bases short and J 11 bases short, with 18 bases between. There are 13 residues in the CDR3. In germline, CDR1 is SGHDN, CDR2 FVKESK. DNA of the CDR3: TGTGCCAGCAGCGGGCGGACTGGAAACGGGGCTTTCTTT. The encoded protein is CASSGRTGNGAFF.